This T cell receptor beta chain comes out of a study of blood T cell repertoires in COVID-19. Study-level background: Acute and convalescent COVID-19 specimens originated in the United States, Italy and Spain. PBMCs, B-cell-depleted T cells, or T cells were the source of the cDNA or gDNA that made up the material.

The V gene's germline CDR1 is ENHRY and CDR2 SYGVKD. The CDR3 consists of 16 residues. Germline trimming cut 7 bases from V and 0 bases from J; bases unmatched to any gene: 6. Original methodology: Reference gene primers were amplified, and this amplification served to estimate nucleated cell counts. Assay used: immunoSEQ multiplex PCR; TCRdb lists only in-frame clones, some missing. D and trimming were read from the DNA, whereas the V and J calls and clone size are those reported in that table. This sample carries a few hundred thousand clones, 70% to 90% of them seen once, and the ten largest clones take roughly 6%.

This clonotype was sampled from a woman aged 25 to 45 with COVID-19, enrolled during active disease. The sample comprised peripheral blood. The V and J genes are TRBV10-3 and TRBJ2-1, with TRBD2 matching over 10 bases. CDR3 in amino acids: CAITGLAESSYNEQFF. The CDR3 DNA reads as TGTGCCATCACTGGACTAGCGGAGAGCTCCTACAATGAGCAGTTCTTC.